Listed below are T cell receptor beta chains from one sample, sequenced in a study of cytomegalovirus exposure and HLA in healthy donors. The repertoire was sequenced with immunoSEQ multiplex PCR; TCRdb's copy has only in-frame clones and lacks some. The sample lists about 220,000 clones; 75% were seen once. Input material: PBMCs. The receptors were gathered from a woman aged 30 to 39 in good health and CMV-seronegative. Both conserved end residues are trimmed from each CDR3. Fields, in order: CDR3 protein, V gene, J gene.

ASSIRGGGNTEAF	TRBV19	TRBJ1-1
ASSFVPGQRGETQY	TRBV7-6	TRBJ2-5
ASSEGAGGPRDTQY	TRBV6-1	TRBJ2-3
AWSVGRTYTGELF	TRBV30	TRBJ2-2
ASSLGAADNSPLH	TRBV5-1	TRBJ1-6
ASSPTGGRGNTIY	TRBV5-4	TRBJ1-3
ASSYSRFGDDEKLF	TRBV6-5	TRBJ1-4
ASEGQSTTEAF	TRBV19	TRBJ1-1
ASSQLADSYEQY	TRBV4-1	TRBJ2-7
ASSLKGAHSNQPQH	TRBV11-2	TRBJ1-5
ARRRLGSPLH	TRBV2	TRBJ1-6
ASSFAQQGIYP	TRBV27	TRBJ1-2
ASSLGRDLPYEQY	TRBV11-2	TRBJ2-7
ASSIGANNQPQH	TRBV19	TRBJ1-5
SVTTGTAYGYT	TRBV29-1	TRBJ1-2
ASSPEPTGNTEAF	TRBV5-1	TRBJ1-1
ASGVDRGRNTIY	TRBV12-5	TRBJ1-3
AWERDTEAF	TRBV30	TRBJ1-1